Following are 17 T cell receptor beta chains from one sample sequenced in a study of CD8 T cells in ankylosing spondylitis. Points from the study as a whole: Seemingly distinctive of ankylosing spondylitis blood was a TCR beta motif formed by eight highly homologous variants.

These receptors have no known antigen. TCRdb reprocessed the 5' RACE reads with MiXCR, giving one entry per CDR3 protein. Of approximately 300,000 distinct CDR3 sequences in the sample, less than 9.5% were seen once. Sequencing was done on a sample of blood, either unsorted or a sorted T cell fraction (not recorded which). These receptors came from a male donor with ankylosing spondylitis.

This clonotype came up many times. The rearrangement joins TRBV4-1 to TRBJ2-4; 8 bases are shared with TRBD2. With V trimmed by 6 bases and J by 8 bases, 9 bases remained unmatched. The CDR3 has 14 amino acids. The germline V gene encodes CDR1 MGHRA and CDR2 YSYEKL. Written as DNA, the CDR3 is TGCGCCAGCAGTTTTGGCGGGGGGAGGGACATTCAGTACTTC. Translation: CASSFGGGRDIQYF.

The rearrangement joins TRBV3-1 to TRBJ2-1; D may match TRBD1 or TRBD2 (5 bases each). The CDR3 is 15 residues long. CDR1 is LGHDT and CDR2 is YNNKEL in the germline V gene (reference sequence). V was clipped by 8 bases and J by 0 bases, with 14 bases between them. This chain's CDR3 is CASGPGRSSYNEQFF. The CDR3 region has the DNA TGTGCCAGCGGGCCGGGACGAAGCTCCTACAATGAGCAGTTCTTC.

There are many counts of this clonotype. The CDR3 loop reads CASRELAGRSYNEQFF. As DNA, the CDR3 is TGTGCCAGCAGGGAACTAGCGGGTCGATCATACAATGAGCAGTTCTTC. The rearrangement links TRBV12-3 or TRBV12-4 to TRBJ2-1, with 9 bases fitting TRBD2. This CDR3 has 16 amino acids. V shed 6 bases, J shed 4 bases, and the junction held 10 bases outside the gene matches.

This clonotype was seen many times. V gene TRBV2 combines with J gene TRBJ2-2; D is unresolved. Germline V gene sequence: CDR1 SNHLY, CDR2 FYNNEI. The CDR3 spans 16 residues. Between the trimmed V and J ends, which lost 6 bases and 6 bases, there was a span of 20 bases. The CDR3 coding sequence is TGTGCCAGCAGGAAGGTGGCCAGTGGGGTGTCCGGGGAGCTGTTTTTT. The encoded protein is CASRKVASGVSGELFF.

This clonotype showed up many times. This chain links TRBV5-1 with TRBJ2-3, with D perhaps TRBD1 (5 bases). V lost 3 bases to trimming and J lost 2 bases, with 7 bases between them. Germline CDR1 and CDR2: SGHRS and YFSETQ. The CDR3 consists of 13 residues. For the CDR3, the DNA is TGCGCCAGCAGCTGGGGCTCCACAGATACGCAGTATTTT. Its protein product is CASSWGSTDTQYF.

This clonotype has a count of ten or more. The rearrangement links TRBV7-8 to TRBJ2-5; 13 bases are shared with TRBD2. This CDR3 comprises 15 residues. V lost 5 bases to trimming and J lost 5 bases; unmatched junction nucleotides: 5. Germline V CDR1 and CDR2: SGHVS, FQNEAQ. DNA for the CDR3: TGTGCCAGCAGCCCTAAACTAGCGGGAGGGGAGACCCAGTACTTC. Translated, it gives CASSPKLAGGETQYF.

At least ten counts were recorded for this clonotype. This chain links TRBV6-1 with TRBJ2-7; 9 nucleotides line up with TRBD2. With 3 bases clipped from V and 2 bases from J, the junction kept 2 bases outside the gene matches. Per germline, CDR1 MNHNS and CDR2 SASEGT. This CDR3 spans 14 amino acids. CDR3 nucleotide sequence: TGTGCCAGCAGTGACCCTAGCGGGACCTACGAGCAGTACTTC. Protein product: CASSDPSGTYEQYF.

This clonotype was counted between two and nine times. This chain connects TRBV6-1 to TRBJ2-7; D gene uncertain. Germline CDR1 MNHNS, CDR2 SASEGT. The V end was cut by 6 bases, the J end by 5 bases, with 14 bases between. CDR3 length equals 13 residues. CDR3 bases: TGTGCCAGCAGGCTACCAAATTCCCACGAGCAGTACTTC. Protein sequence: CASRLPNSHEQYF.

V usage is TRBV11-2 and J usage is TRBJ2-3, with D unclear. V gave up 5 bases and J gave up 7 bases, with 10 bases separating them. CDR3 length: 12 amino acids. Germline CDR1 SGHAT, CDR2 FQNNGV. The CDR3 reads CASSPTSNTQYF. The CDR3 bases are TGTGCCAGCAGCCCCACGTCAAATACGCAGTATTTT. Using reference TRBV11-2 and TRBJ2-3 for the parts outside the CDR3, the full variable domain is EAGVAQSPRYKIIEKRQSVAFWCNPISGHATLYWYQQILGQGPKLLIQFQNNGVVDDSQLPKDRFSAERLKGVDSTLKIQPAKLEDSAVYLCASSPTSNTQYFGPGTRLTVL.

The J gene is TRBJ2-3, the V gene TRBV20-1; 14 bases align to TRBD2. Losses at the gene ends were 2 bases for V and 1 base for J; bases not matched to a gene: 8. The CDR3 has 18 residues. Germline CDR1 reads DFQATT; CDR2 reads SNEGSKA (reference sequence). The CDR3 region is CSARRGLAGGRGTDTQYF. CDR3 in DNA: TGCAGTGCTAGAAGAGGACTAGCGGGAGGCCGAGGCACAGATACGCAGTATTTT.

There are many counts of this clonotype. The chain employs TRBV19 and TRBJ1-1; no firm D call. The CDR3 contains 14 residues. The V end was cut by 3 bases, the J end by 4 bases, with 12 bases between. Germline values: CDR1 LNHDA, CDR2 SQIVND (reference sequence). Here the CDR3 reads CASSISSIGTEAFF. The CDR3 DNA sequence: TGTGCCAGTAGTATCTCCTCGATCGGCACTGAAGCTTTCTTT.

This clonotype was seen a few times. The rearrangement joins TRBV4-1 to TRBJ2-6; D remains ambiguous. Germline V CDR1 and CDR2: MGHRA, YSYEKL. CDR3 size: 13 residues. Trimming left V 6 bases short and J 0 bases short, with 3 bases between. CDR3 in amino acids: CASRNSGANVLTF. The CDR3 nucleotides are TGCGCCAGCAGGAACTCTGGGGCCAACGTCCTGACTTTC.

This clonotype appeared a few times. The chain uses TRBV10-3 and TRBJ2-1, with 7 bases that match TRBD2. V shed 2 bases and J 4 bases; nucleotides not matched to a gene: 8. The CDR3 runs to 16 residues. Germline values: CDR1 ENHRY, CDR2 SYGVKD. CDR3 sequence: CAISETSAFRYNEQFF. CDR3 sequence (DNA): TGTGCCATCAGTGAGACTAGCGCATTTCGGTACAATGAGCAGTTCTTC.

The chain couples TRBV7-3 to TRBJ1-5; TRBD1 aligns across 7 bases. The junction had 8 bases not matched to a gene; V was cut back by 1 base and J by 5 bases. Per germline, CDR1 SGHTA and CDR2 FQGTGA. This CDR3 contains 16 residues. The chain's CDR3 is CASSLRRGLTYQPQHF. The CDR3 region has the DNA TGTGCCAGCAGCTTAAGAAGGGGGCTGACCTATCAGCCCCAGCATTTT.

Here the CDR3 reads CASSFGLAGGNQETQYF. CDR3 DNA: TGTGCCAGCAGTTTTGGGCTAGCGGGAGGTAACCAAGAGACCCAGTACTTC. This chain uses TRBV6-5 with TRBJ2-5, with 11 bases matching TRBD2. Germline V gene lookup returns CDR1 MNHEY and CDR2 SVGAGI. The CDR3 sequence is 17 residues long. Trimming took 4 bases from V and 0 from J; bases not matched to a gene: 7.

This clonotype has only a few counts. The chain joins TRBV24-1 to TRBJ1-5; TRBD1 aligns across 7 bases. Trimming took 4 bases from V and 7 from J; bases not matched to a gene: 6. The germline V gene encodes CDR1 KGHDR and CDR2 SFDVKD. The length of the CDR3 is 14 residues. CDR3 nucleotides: TGTGCCACCAGTGACTTCGACAGGGACCAGCCCCAGCATTTT. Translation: CATSDFDRDQPQHF.

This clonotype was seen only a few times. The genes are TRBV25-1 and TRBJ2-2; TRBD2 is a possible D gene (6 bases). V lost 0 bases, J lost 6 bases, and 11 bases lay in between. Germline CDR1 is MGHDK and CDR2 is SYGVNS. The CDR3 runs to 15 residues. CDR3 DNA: TGTGCCAGCAGTGAATATGGAGGGTTGTCCGGGGAGCTGTTTTTT. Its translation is CASSEYGGLSGELFF.